This TCR beta chain was captured in a study of shared clonotypes between healthy human individuals. Libraries were prepared by immunoSEQ multiplex PCR; TCRdb keeps only in-frame clonotypes and omits some of them. The sample includes about 1,500,000 clones, 96% seen only once; the top ten take roughly 1.2%. CDR3 length: 12 amino acids. In germline, CDR1 is MNHEY, CDR2 SVGAGI. With 6 bases removed from V and 7 bases from J, the gap between germline ends came to 10 bases. This TCR was sampled from a young man in good health. The chain recombines TRBV6-5 with TRBJ2-1, with D perhaps being TRBD1 or TRBD2 (5 bases each). The sequenced material came from naive CD4+ T cells sorted from blood. Subset denoted: CD45RA+ positively selected. DNA of the CDR3: TGTGCCAGCAGCCGCAGGGAGAATGAGCAGTTCTTC. Amino acids: CASSRRENEQFF.